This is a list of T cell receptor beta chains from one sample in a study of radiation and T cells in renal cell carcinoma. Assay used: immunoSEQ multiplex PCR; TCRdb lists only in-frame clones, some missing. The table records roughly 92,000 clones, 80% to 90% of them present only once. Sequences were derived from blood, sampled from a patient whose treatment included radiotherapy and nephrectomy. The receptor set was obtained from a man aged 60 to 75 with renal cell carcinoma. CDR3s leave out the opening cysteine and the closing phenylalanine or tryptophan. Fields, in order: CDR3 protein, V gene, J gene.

CDR3aa: ASSVGNRGFSYEQY
v_gene: TRBV7-6
j_gene: TRBJ2-7

CDR3aa: ASSPIRGYDMNTEAF
v_gene: TRBV27
j_gene: TRBJ1-1

CDR3aa: ASSHSGWGTASYEQY
v_gene: TRBV7-2
j_gene: TRBJ2-7

CDR3aa: ASSGSPRGWGNIQY
v_gene: TRBV27
j_gene: TRBJ2-4

CDR3aa: ASSQEGLSNTEAF
v_gene: TRBV4-1
j_gene: TRBJ1-1

CDR3aa: ASALEPTGELF
v_gene: TRBV10-1
j_gene: TRBJ2-2

CDR3aa: ASRPWRGWQPQH
v_gene: TRBV28
j_gene: TRBJ1-5

CDR3aa: ASSLVGGSYNEQF
v_gene: TRBV11-2
j_gene: TRBJ2-1

CDR3aa: ASSPGGGEAIFRV
v_gene: TRBV9
j_gene: TRBJ2-1

CDR3aa: ATSRGLGGEAF
v_gene: TRBV15
j_gene: TRBJ1-1

CDR3aa: ASRELGSLSTDTQY
v_gene: TRBV27
j_gene: TRBJ2-3

CDR3aa: ASSFRIRGQPQH
v_gene: TRBV28
j_gene: TRBJ1-5

CDR3aa: AISGTGGVGNTEAF
v_gene: TRBV10-3
j_gene: TRBJ1-1

CDR3aa: ASKGDTDTQY
v_gene: TRBV2
j_gene: TRBJ2-3

CDR3aa: ASSPSTEPVEAF
v_gene: TRBV28
j_gene: TRBJ1-1

CDR3aa: ASSRDGGEGYNEQF
v_gene: TRBV9
j_gene: TRBJ2-1

CDR3aa: AIRGQGGADTGELF
v_gene: TRBV10-3
j_gene: TRBJ2-2

CDR3aa: ASSLLADTQY
v_gene: TRBV7-9
j_gene: TRBJ2-3

CDR3aa: ASGLDRGLYNEQF
v_gene: TRBV12-5
j_gene: TRBJ2-1

CDR3aa: ASSGTGVRISYNEQF
v_gene: TRBV19
j_gene: TRBJ2-1

CDR3aa: ASSSQLAGEGYNEQF
v_gene: TRBV27
j_gene: TRBJ2-1

CDR3aa: ASSLAASGRTGEQY
v_gene: TRBV5-1
j_gene: TRBJ2-7

CDR3aa: ASRPSGRDVNEQY
v_gene: TRBV28
j_gene: TRBJ2-7

CDR3aa: AISESPSKPGELF
v_gene: TRBV10-3
j_gene: TRBJ2-2

CDR3aa: ASSPGLSGHTDTQY
v_gene: TRBV7-3
j_gene: TRBJ2-3

CDR3aa: ASSEAGTSLSTDTQY
v_gene: TRBV6-1
j_gene: TRBJ2-3

CDR3aa: ASSKVGRQGQETQY
v_gene: TRBV19
j_gene: TRBJ2-5

CDR3aa: ASNRLYYEQY
v_gene: TRBV6-1
j_gene: TRBJ2-7

CDR3aa: ASSPYTGSTEAF
v_gene: TRBV7-2
j_gene: TRBJ1-1

CDR3aa: ASREGRATTDTQY
v_gene: TRBV6-1
j_gene: TRBJ2-3

CDR3aa: ASSSPPPETQY
v_gene: TRBV28
j_gene: TRBJ2-5

CDR3aa: ASSQDGADSTDTQY
v_gene: TRBV4-2
j_gene: TRBJ2-3

CDR3aa: ASSVAGVSWNEQF
v_gene: TRBV9
j_gene: TRBJ2-1

CDR3aa: ASRQSERSYEQY
v_gene: TRBV5-1
j_gene: TRBJ2-7

CDR3aa: AIAEVPGQGSAEAF
v_gene: TRBV10-3
j_gene: TRBJ1-1

CDR3aa: ASSSPSLFPEAF
v_gene: TRBV27
j_gene: TRBJ1-1

CDR3aa: ASGLVSLGDYEQY
v_gene: TRBV12-5
j_gene: TRBJ2-7

CDR3aa: ASKASGSGELF
v_gene: TRBV10-1
j_gene: TRBJ2-2

CDR3aa: ASSFTTVSGVGELF
v_gene: TRBV7-9
j_gene: TRBJ2-2

CDR3aa: ASSIRQNNQPQH
v_gene: TRBV19
j_gene: TRBJ1-5

CDR3aa: SVERNTEAF
v_gene: TRBV29-1
j_gene: TRBJ1-1

CDR3aa: ASSTRLASAGTGELF
v_gene: TRBV7-7
j_gene: TRBJ2-2

CDR3aa: ASSHTDGQPNTEAF
v_gene: TRBV4-1
j_gene: TRBJ1-1

CDR3aa: ASSPYPGTLTSYEQY
v_gene: TRBV28
j_gene: TRBJ2-7

CDR3aa: ASSLPGPYNEQF
v_gene: TRBV11-1
j_gene: TRBJ2-1

CDR3aa: AAIPGPPDTIY
v_gene: TRBV6-1
j_gene: TRBJ1-3

CDR3aa: ASSPYWGLAGNYEQY
v_gene: TRBV27
j_gene: TRBJ2-7

CDR3aa: ASSEGTSRDYTDTQY
v_gene: TRBV2
j_gene: TRBJ2-3

CDR3aa: ASSFTANTGELF
v_gene: TRBV27
j_gene: TRBJ2-2

CDR3aa: ASSQTSGAPYEQY
v_gene: TRBV4-1
j_gene: TRBJ2-7

CDR3aa: ASSLETGLTETQY
v_gene: TRBV5-8
j_gene: TRBJ2-5

CDR3aa: ASSLAAGDHTDTQY
v_gene: TRBV7-2
j_gene: TRBJ2-3

CDR3aa: ASSPRFAGELF
v_gene: TRBV7-2
j_gene: TRBJ2-2

CDR3aa: ASSITGGGNQPQH
v_gene: TRBV19
j_gene: TRBJ1-5